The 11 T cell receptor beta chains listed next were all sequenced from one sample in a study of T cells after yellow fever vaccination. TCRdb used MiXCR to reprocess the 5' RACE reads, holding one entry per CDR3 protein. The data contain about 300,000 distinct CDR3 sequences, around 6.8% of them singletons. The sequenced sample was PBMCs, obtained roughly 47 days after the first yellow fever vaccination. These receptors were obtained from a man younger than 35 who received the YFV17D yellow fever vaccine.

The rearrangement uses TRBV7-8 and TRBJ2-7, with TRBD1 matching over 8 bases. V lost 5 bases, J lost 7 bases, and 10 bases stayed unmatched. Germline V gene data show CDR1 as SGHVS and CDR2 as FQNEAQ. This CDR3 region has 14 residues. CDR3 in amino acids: CASSPRQGTREQYV. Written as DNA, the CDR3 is TGTGCCAGCAGCCCCAGACAGGGGACGAGGGAGCAGTACGTC.

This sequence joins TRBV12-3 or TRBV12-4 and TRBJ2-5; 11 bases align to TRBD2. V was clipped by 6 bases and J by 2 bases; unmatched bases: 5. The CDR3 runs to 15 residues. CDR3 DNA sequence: TGTGCCAGCAGGGTAGCGGGGGGGCGACAAGAGACCCAGTACTTC. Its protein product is CASRVAGGRQETQYF.

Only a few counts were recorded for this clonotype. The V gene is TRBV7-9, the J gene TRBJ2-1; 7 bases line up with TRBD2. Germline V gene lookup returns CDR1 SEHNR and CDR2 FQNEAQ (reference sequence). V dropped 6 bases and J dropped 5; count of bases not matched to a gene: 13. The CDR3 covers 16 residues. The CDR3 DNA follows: TGTGCCAGCAGTCTACGATCGGGGACTACCCACAATGAGCAGTTCTTC. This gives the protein CASSLRSGTTHNEQFF.

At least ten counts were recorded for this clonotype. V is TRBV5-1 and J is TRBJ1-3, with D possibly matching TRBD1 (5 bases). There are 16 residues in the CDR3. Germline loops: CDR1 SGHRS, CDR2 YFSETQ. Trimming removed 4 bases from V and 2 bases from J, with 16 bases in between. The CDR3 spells CASSVDPGTPGNTIYF. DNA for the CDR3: TGCGCCAGCAGCGTGGACCCCGGGACCCCTGGAAACACCATATATTTT.

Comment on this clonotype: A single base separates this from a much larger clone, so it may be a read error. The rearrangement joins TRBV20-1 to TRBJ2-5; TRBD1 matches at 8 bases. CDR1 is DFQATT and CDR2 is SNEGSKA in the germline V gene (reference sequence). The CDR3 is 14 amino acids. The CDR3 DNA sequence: TGCAGTGCCGCCCGACAGGGGTTAACAGAGACCAAGTACTTC. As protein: CSAARQGLTETKYF.

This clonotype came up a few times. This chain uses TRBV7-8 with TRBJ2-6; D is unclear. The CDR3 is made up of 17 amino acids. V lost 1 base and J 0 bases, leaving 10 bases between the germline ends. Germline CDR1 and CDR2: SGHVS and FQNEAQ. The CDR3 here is CASSLGPLGSGANVLTF. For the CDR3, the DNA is TGTGCCAGCAGCTTAGGGCCGCTTGGCTCTGGGGCCAACGTCCTGACTTTC.

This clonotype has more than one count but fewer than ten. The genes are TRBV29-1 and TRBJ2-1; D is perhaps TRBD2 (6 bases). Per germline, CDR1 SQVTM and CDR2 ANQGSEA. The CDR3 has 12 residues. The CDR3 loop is CRGGESYNEQFF. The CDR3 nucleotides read TGCAGGGGGGGAGAGAGCTACAATGAGCAGTTCTTC.

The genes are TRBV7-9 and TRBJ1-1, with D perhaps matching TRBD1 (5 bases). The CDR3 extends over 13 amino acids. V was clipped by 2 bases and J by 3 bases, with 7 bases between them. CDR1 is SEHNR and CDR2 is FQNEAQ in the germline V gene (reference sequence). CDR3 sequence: CASSLIGDTEAFF. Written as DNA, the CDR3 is TGTGCCAGCAGCTTAATAGGGGACACTGAAGCTTTCTTT.

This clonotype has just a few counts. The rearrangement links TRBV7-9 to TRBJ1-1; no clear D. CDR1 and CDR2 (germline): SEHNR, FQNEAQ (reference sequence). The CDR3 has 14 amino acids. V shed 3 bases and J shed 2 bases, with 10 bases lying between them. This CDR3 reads CASSFSRPNTEAFF. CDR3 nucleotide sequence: TGTGCCAGCAGCTTTTCCAGACCAAACACTGAAGCTTTCTTT.

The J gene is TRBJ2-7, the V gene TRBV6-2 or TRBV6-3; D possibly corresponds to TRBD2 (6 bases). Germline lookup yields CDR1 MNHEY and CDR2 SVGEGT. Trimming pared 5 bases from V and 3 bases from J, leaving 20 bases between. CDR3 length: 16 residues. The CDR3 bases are TGTGCCAGCAGTGCCACCCCATCGACTAGTTACTACGAGCAGTACTTC. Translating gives CASSATPSTSYYEQYF.

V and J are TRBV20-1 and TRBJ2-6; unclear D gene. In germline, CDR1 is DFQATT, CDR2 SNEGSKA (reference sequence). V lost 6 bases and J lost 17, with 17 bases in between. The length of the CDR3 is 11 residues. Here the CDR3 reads CSARSGLPLTF. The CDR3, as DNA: TGCAGTGCACGGTCAGGATTACCGTTGACTTTC.